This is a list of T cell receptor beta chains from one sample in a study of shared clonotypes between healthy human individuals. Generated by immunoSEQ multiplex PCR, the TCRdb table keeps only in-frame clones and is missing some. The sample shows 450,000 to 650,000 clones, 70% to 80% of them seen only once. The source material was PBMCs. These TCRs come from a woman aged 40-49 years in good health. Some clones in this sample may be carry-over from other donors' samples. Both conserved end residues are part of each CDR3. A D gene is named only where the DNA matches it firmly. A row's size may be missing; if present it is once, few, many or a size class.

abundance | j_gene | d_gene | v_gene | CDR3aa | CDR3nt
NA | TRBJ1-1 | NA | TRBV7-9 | CASSFQGFDTEAFF | TGTGCCAGCAGCTTCCAGGGTTTTGACACTGAAGCTTTCTTT
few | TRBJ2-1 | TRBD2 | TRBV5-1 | CASRTRHSSLAGGPDEQFF | TGCGCCAGCAGGACTAGGCACTCGTCACTAGCGGGAGGGCCCGATGAGCAGTTCTTC
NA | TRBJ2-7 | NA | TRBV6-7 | CASTLPSGGGQTYEQYF | TGTGCCAGCACCCTCCCCTCCGGCGGGGGCCAAACCTACGAGCAGTACTTC
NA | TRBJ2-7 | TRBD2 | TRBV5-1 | CASSFGTSGTYEQYF | TGCGCCAGCAGCTTTGGGACTAGCGGAACCTACGAGCAGTACTTC
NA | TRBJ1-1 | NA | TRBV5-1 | CASRPTENTEAFF | TGCGCCAGTAGACCGACTGAGAACACTGAAGCTTTCTTT
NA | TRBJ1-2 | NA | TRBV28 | CASSPRGAYGYTF | TGTGCCAGCAGCCCCCGGGGGGCGTACGGCTACACCTTC
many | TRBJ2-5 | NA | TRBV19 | CASRIGQTETQYF | TGTGCCAGTCGAATAGGACAGACCGAGACCCAGTACTTC
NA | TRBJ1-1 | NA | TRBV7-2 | CASTPLRRGAGEAFF | TGTGCCAGCACCCCTTTACGGAGAGGGGCCGGTGAAGCTTTCTTT
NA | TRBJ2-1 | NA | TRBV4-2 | CASSNRAAYNEQFF | TGTGCCAGCAGCAACCGGGCAGCATACAATGAGCAGTTCTTC
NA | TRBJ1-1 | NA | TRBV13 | CASLHYSGTGAEAFF | TGTGCCAGTTTACACTATTCCGGGACGGGTGCTGAAGCTTTCTTT
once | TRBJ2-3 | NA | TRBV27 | CASSPSLGGRTDTQYF | TGTGCCAGCAGCCCCTCCCTGGGCGGCCGCACAGATACGCAGTATTTT
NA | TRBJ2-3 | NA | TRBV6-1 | CASSRDTSTDTQYF | TGTGCCAGCAGTCGGGACACCTCCACAGATACGCAGTATTTT
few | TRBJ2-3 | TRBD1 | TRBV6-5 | CASSTSDRGADTQYF | TGTGCCAGCAGTACCTCCGACAGGGGCGCAGATACGCAGTATTTT
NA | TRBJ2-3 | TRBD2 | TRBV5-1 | CASSLGSLAGAGDTQYF | TGCGCCAGCAGCTTGGGTTCTCTAGCGGGAGCCGGAGATACGCAGTATTTT
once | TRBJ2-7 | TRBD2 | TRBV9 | CASSVGPSGSYEQYF | TGTGCCAGCAGCGTAGGACCTAGCGGGAGCTACGAGCAGTACTTC
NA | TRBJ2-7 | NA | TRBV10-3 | CAITQQASTDEQYF | TGTGCCATCACGCAACAGGCTAGTACCGACGAGCAGTACTTC
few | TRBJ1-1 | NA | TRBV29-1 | CSVERRGGTEAFF | TGCAGCGTTGAACGCAGGGGAGGAACTGAAGCTTTCTTT
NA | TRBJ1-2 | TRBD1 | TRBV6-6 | CASSYPDRGHGYTF | TGTGCCAGCAGCTACCCGGACAGGGGCCATGGCTACACCTTC
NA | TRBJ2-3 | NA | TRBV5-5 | CASSSIRTDTQYF | TGTGCCAGCAGCTCCATTCGCACAGATACGCAGTATTTT
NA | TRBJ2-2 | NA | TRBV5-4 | CASSLGGKLTGELFF | TGTGCCAGCAGCTTGGGGGGGAAACTCACCGGGGAGCTGTTTTTT
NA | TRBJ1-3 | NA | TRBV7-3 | CASSQSSGNTIYF | TGTGCCAGCAGTCAGAGCTCTGGAAACACCATATATTTT
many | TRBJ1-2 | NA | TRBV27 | CASSSTGLFGYTF | TGTGCCAGCAGTTCAACAGGCCTTTTTGGCTACACCTTC
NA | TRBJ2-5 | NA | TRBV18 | CASSPYSGWGQYF | TGTGCCAGCTCACCGTATAGTGGATGGGGCCAGTACTTC
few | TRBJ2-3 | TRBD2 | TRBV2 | CASSRGSGSTDTQYF | TGTGCCAGCAGCCGCGGGAGCGGGAGCACAGATACGCAGTATTTT
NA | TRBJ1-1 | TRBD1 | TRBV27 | CASSPLQVRGRVGTEAFF | TGTGCCAGCAGTCCCCTCCAAGTCAGGGGGCGAGTCGGCACTGAAGCTTTCTTT
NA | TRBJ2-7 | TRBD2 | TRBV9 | CASSAGLASSYEQYF | TGTGCCAGCAGCGCCGGACTAGCGTCCTCCTACGAGCAGTACTTC
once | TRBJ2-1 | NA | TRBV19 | CASSIVARSGEQFF | TGTGCCAGTAGTATAGTAGCCCGCAGTGGCGAGCAGTTCTTC
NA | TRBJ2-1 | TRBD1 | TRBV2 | CASTGQAYNEQFF | TGTGCCAGCACTGGACAGGCTTACAATGAGCAGTTCTTC
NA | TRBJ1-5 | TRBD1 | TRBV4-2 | CASSLSTGVYQPQHF | TGTGCCAGCAGCCTATCGACAGGGGTCTATCAGCCCCAGCATTTT
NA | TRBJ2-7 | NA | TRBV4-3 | CASSQDITGRYEQYF | TGCGCCAGCAGCCAAGATATTACGGGACGCTACGAGCAGTACTTC
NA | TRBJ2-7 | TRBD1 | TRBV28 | CASVDGPGQGYEQYF | TGTGCCAGCGTCGACGGTCCGGGACAGGGCTACGAGCAGTACTTC
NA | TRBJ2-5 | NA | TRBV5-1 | CASSLAVEETQYF | TGCGCCAGCAGCTTGGCTGTCGAAGAGACCCAGTACTTC
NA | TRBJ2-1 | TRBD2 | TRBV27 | CASSFLLAGGHNEQFF | TGTGCCAGCAGTTTCTTACTAGCGGGAGGCCACAATGAGCAGTTCTTC
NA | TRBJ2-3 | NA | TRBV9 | CASSVSSSPSTDTQYF | TGTGCCAGCAGCGTTTCTAGCAGCCCTAGCACAGATACGCAGTATTTT
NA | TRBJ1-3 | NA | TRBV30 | CAWSPGLSGNTIYF | TGTGCCTGGAGTCCGGGCCTCTCTGGAAACACCATATATTTT